The sequence of this TCR beta chain was determined in a study of radiotherapy plus CTLA-4 blockade in lung cancer (dated by TCRdb to the late 2010s). About the full investigation: Objective responses occurred in 18% of enrolled patients, and just over 30% achieved disease control.

Libraries were built with the immunoSEQ multiplex PCR assay. What TCRdb holds here is the immuneACCESS table cut down to in-frame rearrangements. Part of the clones is not present; checked against another copy, under half of the missing clones reflect an unresolved V gene, and the others are unexplained. This sample holds 55,000 to 80,000 clones; about 72% were observed only once. The ten largest account for 4% to 5.5% of the sample. On the study overall, not on this receptor specifically: After treatment with radiotherapy and ipilimumab, TCR clones that originated in tumors expanded in peripheral blood. Increased serum interferon-beta after radiation, together with early dynamic changes in blood T cell clones, were reported to be the strongest predictors of response.

About this clone itself: No cognate antigen has been identified for it. No much larger clone is present one base from it, and per-base qualities are unavailable.

The junction carries 8 bases between V and J, which are trimmed by 1 base and 1 base respectively. From its cysteine to its phenylalanine, the CDR3 spans 15 amino acids. The kept DNA is CDR3 alone, 45 bases in frame from the first base. The germline V gene supplies CDR1 SGHTA and CDR2 FQGNSA. The study tested focal radiation therapy combined with CTLA-4 blockade (ipilimumab) in patients with chemo-refractory metastatic non-small-cell lung cancer. Here the chain combines TRBV7-2 and TRBJ1-3; the D gene lacks a confident call. The sequencing here drew on peripheral blood, taken from a patient treated with radiotherapy plus ipilimumab. The clonotype originates from a human donor with non-small cell lung cancer who had a complete response to radiotherapy plus ipilimumab. The CDR3 is CASSLDGMSGNTIYF. The bases read TGTGCCAGCAGCTTAGACGGCATGTCTGGAAACACCATATATTTT.